This TCR beta chain was observed in a study of blood T cell repertoires in COVID-19. In the study overall: Acute and convalescent COVID-19 specimens originated in the United States, Italy and Spain.

In the authors' workflow: Researchers report that nucleated cell counts were estimated from reference gene primer amplification. Generated by immunoSEQ multiplex PCR, the TCRdb table keeps only in-frame clones and is missing some. Clone size and the V and J calls come from that table; the DNA yielded D and trimming. The data show about 55,000 clones, with 75% to 90% seen just once and 16% held by the top ten. The CDR3 spans 14 residues. Trimming cost V 3 bases and J 9 bases; bases outside gene matches: 7. CDR1 and CDR2 (germline): LGHDT, YNNKEL (reference sequence). The V and J genes are TRBV3-1 (or the pseudogene TRBV3-2) and TRBJ2-1, with 8 bases that match TRBD2. Sequenced: peripheral blood. The sequence derives from a human donor in a cohort sampled during active COVID-19. This chain's CDR3 is CASSQLAGRGEQFF. The CDR3 region has the DNA TGTGCCAGCAGCCAGCTAGCGGGCAGGGGTGAGCAGTTCTTC.